The 23 T cell receptor beta chains listed next were all sequenced from one sample in a study of T-cell reconstitution after alpha-beta-depleted transplantation in children. Preparation of the TCRbeta library used unique molecular identifiers. TCRdb re-called the PCR reads with MiXCR, one entry per CDR3 protein. This sample has approximately 650,000 distinct CDR3 sequences, with over 10% found just once. Specimen: PBMCs, collected before TCRalphabeta/CD19-depleted stem cell transplant. The source of these receptors is a girl aged 2 to 10 with congenital amegakaryocytic thrombocytopenia, due to receive a stem cell transplant.

This clonotype was seen repeatedly, ten times or more. The gene calls are TRBV20-1 and TRBJ1-6; 7 bases agree with TRBD1. Germline assignment: CDR1 DFQATT and CDR2 SNEGSKA (reference sequence). CDR3 length: 14 amino acids. Trimming cost V 2 bases and J 4 bases; bases outside gene matches: 2. The CDR3 nucleotides are TGCAGTGCTAGAACAGGGGATTATAATTCACCCCTCCACTTT. This codes for CSARTGDYNSPLHF.

This clonotype was counted ten times or more. V is TRBV5-1 and J is TRBJ1-1; TRBD1 might be the D (6 bases). Trimming took 4 bases from V and 0 from J, leaving 16 bases between them. The CDR3 consists of 16 residues. Germline V gives CDR1 SGHRS, CDR2 YFSETQ. CDR3 loop: CASSSTQGRVNTEAFF. CDR3 coding DNA: TGCGCCAGCAGCAGTACACAGGGCCGAGTGAACACTGAAGCTTTCTTT.

The chain combines TRBV2 with TRBJ2-3; D is ambiguous. Trimming took 3 bases from V and 0 from J, leaving 7 bases between them. The CDR3 runs to 14 residues. Germline CDR1 SNHLY, CDR2 FYNNEI. In DNA, the CDR3 is TGTGCCAGCAGTGACACTATTAGCACAGATACGCAGTATTTT. The encoded protein is CASSDTISTDTQYF.

Only a few counts were recorded for this clonotype. The chain couples TRBV5-1 to TRBJ1-1; TRBD1 aligns across 11 bases. V gave up 1 base and J gave up 5 bases; unmatched junction bases: 4. The CDR3 is 15 amino acids. Per germline, CDR1 SGHRS and CDR2 YFSETQ. CDR3 nucleotide sequence: TGCGCCAGCAGCTTGACGGGACAGGGGGGAACTGAAGCTTTCTTT. This translates into CASSLTGQGGTEAFF. The full variable domain, rest sourced from reference TRBV5-1 and TRBJ1-1, is KAGVTQTPRYLIKTRGQQVTLSCSPISGHRSVSWYQQTPGQGLQFLFEYFSETQRNKGNFPGRFSGRQFSNSRSEMNVSTLELGDSALYLCASSLTGQGGTEAFFGQGTRLTVV.

This clonotype came up a few times. The chain joins TRBV29-1 to TRBJ2-7; 8 bases match TRBD1. Germline CDR1 SQVTM, CDR2 ANQGSEA. The V segment lost 3 bases and the J segment 4 bases; nucleotides outside the gene matches: 11. The CDR3 is 15 amino acids. The CDR3: CSVEGGQALGYEQYF. As DNA, the CDR3 is TGCAGCGTTGAGGGGGGACAGGCCCTCGGTTACGAGCAGTACTTC.

In its sample, this clonotype was seen a few times. This rearrangement joins TRBV7-2 to TRBJ2-4, with D unclear. Germline V gives CDR1 SGHTA, CDR2 FQGNSA. CDR3 length equals 14 residues. V was clipped by 6 bases and J by 8 bases, with 17 bases between them. The chain's CDR3 is CASSLALVKDIQYF. In DNA, the CDR3 is TGTGCCAGCAGTTTGGCCCTAGTTAAGGACATTCAGTACTTC.

In this sample, this clonotype turned up many times. This chain uses TRBV5-1 with TRBJ1-2, with D perhaps TRBD1 (6 bases). In germline, CDR1 is SGHRS, CDR2 YFSETQ. V lost 0 bases to trimming and J lost 4 bases, with 13 bases between them. The CDR3 is 15 amino acids. The CDR3 sequence: CASSLDRVSIYGYTF. The CDR3 bases are TGCGCCAGCAGCTTGGACAGGGTTTCGATCTATGGCTACACCTTC.

The sample holds a few counts of this clonotype. The V and J genes are TRBV12-3 or TRBV12-4 and TRBJ2-5; the match to TRBD2 covers 7 bases. This CDR3 comprises 16 residues. With 2 bases clipped from V and 3 bases from J, the junction kept 9 bases outside the gene matches. In nucleotides, the CDR3 is TGTGCCAGCAGTTTAAGGCCTAGCGGAATAAAAGAGACCCAGTACTTC. Encoded protein: CASSLRPSGIKETQYF.

This clonotype occurred many times. The V gene is TRBV20-1, the J gene TRBJ2-3; D might be TRBD2 (6 bases). V was cut by 1 base and J by 4 bases, with 15 bases left in between. Germline CDR1 and CDR2: DFQATT and SNEGSKA (reference sequence). The CDR3 is 15 residues long. This CDR3 reads CSARVGLLSSDTQYF. In DNA form, the CDR3 reads TGCAGTGCTAGAGTGGGACTCCTATCTTCAGATACGCAGTATTTT.

In DNA form, the CDR3 reads TGTGCCAGCAGCTTAAAAAGTAAAGGATTCTCTGGGGCCAACGTCCTGACTTTC. Its protein is CASSLKSKGFSGANVLTF. The chain links TRBV7-3 to TRBJ2-6; the D is unclear. CDR1 and CDR2 (germline): SGHTA, FQGTGA. Trimming left V 1 base short and J 0 bases short, with 13 bases between. This CDR3 region has 18 residues.

This clonotype was seen at least ten times. The rearrangement uses TRBV5-1 and TRBJ2-7; no clear D gene. The CDR3 sequence is 13 residues long. CDR1 is SGHRS and CDR2 is YFSETQ in the germline V gene. V lost 2 bases to trimming and J lost 2 bases, with 8 bases between them. The CDR3, as DNA: TGCGCCAGCAGCTTAGCGATGGCCTACGAGCAGTACTTC. This codes for CASSLAMAYEQYF.

This clonotype was seen once. The chain links TRBV5-1 to TRBJ2-1, with TRBD2 matching over 8 bases. The junction had 10 bases not matched to a gene; V was cut back by 4 bases and J by 4 bases. CDR1 is SGHRS, CDR2 YFSETQ, per germline. The length of the CDR3 is 16 residues. CDR3 region: CASSPLAGRGYNEQFF. In DNA, the CDR3 is TGCGCCAGCAGCCCATTAGCCGGGAGGGGTTACAATGAGCAGTTCTTC. Full variable domain (missing parts from reference TRBV5-1 and TRBJ2-1): KAGVTQTPRYLIKTRGQQVTLSCSPISGHRSVSWYQQTPGQGLQFLFEYFSETQRNKGNFPGRFSGRQFSNSRSEMNVSTLELGDSALYLCASSPLAGRGYNEQFFGPGTRLTVL.

With regard to this clonotype: It may be a read error: a sequence one base away is much more abundant. This chain uses TRBV5-5 with TRBJ2-5, with 12 bases that match TRBD2. Germline V gives CDR1 SGHKS, CDR2 YYEKEE (reference sequence). This CDR3 has 18 residues. As DNA, the CDR3 is TGTGCCAGCAGCTTGGGACTAGCGGGAGTATGGTTGGAAGAGACCCAGTCCTTC. Its protein is CASSLGLAGVWLEETQSF.

This clonotype was counted many times. This rearrangement joins TRBV4-2 to TRBJ2-1; D is possibly TRBD2 (5 bases). The CDR3 loop spans 13 amino acids. Germline V gene data show CDR1 as LGHNA and CDR2 as YNFKEQ. V lost 3 bases and J 9 bases, leaving 12 bases between the germline ends. CDR3 coding DNA: TGTGCCAGCAGCCAGGAAGACGCGGGTGAGCAGTTCTTC. The encoded protein is CASSQEDAGEQFF.

This clonotype was counted only a few times. V usage is TRBV20-1 and J usage is TRBJ2-5; D is possibly TRBD1 (6 bases). V shed 1 base and J shed 8 bases, with 11 bases lying between them. Germline assignment: CDR1 DFQATT and CDR2 SNEGSKA (reference sequence). This CDR3 has 12 amino acids. CDR3 coding DNA: TGCAGTGCTAGAGGGCCACAGGGCACCCAGTACTTC. Its protein is CSARGPQGTQYF.

This clonotype was counted a few times. The chain combines TRBV5-1 with TRBJ2-3; TRBD2 is a possible D gene (6 bases). V lost 2 bases and J lost 2, with 18 bases in between. The germline V gene encodes CDR1 SGHRS and CDR2 YFSETQ. The CDR3 runs to 17 residues. CDR3 sequence: CASSLKTGTVDTDTQYF. The CDR3 region has the DNA TGCGCCAGCAGCTTAAAAACCGGGACTGTCGACACAGATACGCAGTATTTT.

The genes are TRBV20-1 and TRBJ2-3; 7 bases are shared with TRBD2. CDR1 and CDR2 from the germline V gene are DFQATT and SNEGSKA (reference sequence). Unmatched junction bases numbered 12, after V lost 6 bases and J lost 9 bases. The CDR3 consists of 13 residues. The CDR3 DNA follows: TGCAGTGCGGGAGGGCCTACGGTTGGGACGCAGTATTTT. Translating gives CSAGGPTVGTQYF.

This clonotype was recorded many times. The V and J genes are TRBV12-3 or TRBV12-4 and TRBJ2-2, with 7 bases matching TRBD1. The CDR3 totals 15 residues. V was pared by 7 bases and J by 5 bases, with 10 bases of the junction left unmatched. The CDR3 here is CASNLGQVRTGELFF. DNA for the CDR3: TGTGCCAGCAACTTAGGACAGGTGCGGACCGGGGAGCTGTTTTTT.

This clonotype was picked up many times. The chain joins TRBV6-5 to TRBJ1-1; no reliable D call. The CDR3 covers 16 residues. Germline assignment: CDR1 MNHEY and CDR2 SVGAGI. Trimming took 2 bases from V and 1 from J, leaving 14 bases between them. CDR3 amino acids: CASSYRGFSANTEAFF. CDR3 coding DNA: TGTGCCAGCAGTTACCGTGGGTTTTCGGCGAACACTGAAGCTTTCTTT.

The sample holds a few counts of this clonotype. V and J are TRBV7-6 and TRBJ2-7; 10 bases are shared with TRBD1. CDR3 size: 16 residues. CDR1 and CDR2 (germline): SGHVS, FNYEAQ. The ends lost 5 bases at V and 4 bases at J; junction bases unmatched: 11. The CDR3 protein is CASSERQGATGYEQYF. CDR3 in DNA: TGTGCCAGCAGCGAGCGACAGGGGGCGACGGGGTACGAGCAGTACTTC.

In its sample, this clonotype was seen a few times. This chain connects TRBV30 to TRBJ2-5, with D hard to call. V was clipped by 4 bases and J by 4 bases, with 7 bases between them. This CDR3 has 11 amino acids. Germline CDR1 reads GTSNPN; CDR2 reads SVGIG (reference sequence). The CDR3 DNA sequence: TGTGCCTGGACAGGTGGAGAGACCCAGTACTTC. Its translation is CAWTGGETQYF.

This chain connects TRBV3-1 to TRBJ2-4; the D is unclear. This CDR3 comprises 11 residues. The germline V gene has CDR1 LGHDT and CDR2 YNNKEL (reference sequence). V was shortened by 0 bases and J by 11 bases, with 5 bases between the two germline ends. For the CDR3, the DNA is TGTGCCAGCAGCCAAGACCACGTTCAGTACTTC. Its translation: CASSQDHVQYF.

This clonotype was detected ten times or more. The gene calls are TRBV12-3 or TRBV12-4 and TRBJ1-6, with D perhaps matching TRBD1 (5 bases). CDR3 length: 15 amino acids. V lost 5 bases to trimming and J lost 7 bases, with 15 bases between them. CDR3 in DNA: TGTGCCAGCAGTCCACTCGGGGGTGGGAATTCACCCCTCCACTTT. Translating it yields CASSPLGGGNSPLHF.